The clone carrying this T cell receptor (beta chain) was observed a single time. Produced via immunoSEQ multiplex PCR; TCRdb's table is partial and in-frame only. In the table there are some 74,000 clones, about nine tenths of which are singletons. The sample belongs to a study of T cells after somatic rescue of genetic block. Germline V gives CDR1 SGHKS, CDR2 YYEKEE (reference sequence). There are 15 residues in the CDR3. Trimming pared 0 bases from V and 5 bases from J, leaving 12 bases between. Sequenced material: peripheral blood mononuclear cells (PBMCs). This rearrangement joins TRBV5-5 to TRBJ1-5; unclear D gene. The sequence came from a man under 40. The CDR3 region is CASSLEWYGDQPQHF. CDR3 bases: TGTGCCAGCAGCTTGGAGTGGTATGGCGATCAGCCCCAGCATTTT.